The 31 T cell receptor beta chains reported below all come from one sample, sequenced in a study of blood T cell repertoires in COVID-19. Some clones are missing from TCRdb's copy, which holds only in-frame ones; the method was immunoSEQ multiplex PCR. The table has tens of thousands of clones, under 85% seen once. The sequenced sample was peripheral blood. Receptors originate from a man between 65 and 85 years old with acute or convalescent COVID-19.

The V call is TRBV6-4, the J call TRBJ2-1; D possibly corresponds to TRBD1 (6 bases). The V gene's germline CDR1 is MRHNA and CDR2 SNTAGT. Deletions cut 7 bases from V and 0 bases from J, with 13 bases between. This CDR3 is built from 15 residues. The CDR3 here is CASNPLRGSYNEQFF. In nucleotides, the CDR3 is TGTGCCAGCAATCCACTCAGGGGCTCCTACAATGAGCAGTTCTTC.

V usage is TRBV6-1 and J usage is TRBJ2-7, with a tentative D call TRBD2 (5 bases). V gave up 2 bases and J gave up 7 bases, with 9 bases separating them. Germline-derived CDR1 and CDR2 are MNHNS and SASEGT. The CDR3 extends over 12 amino acids. The CDR3 reads CASSETSMEQYV. The DNA of the CDR3 is TGTGCCAGCAGTGAAACTAGTATGGAGCAGTACGTC.

The rearrangement uses TRBV4-2 and TRBJ2-3; 11 bases align to TRBD2. The V gene's germline CDR1 is LGHNA and CDR2 YNFKEQ. J gave up 0 bases and V 4 bases, and 3 bases lay outside the gene matches. The CDR3 totals 16 residues. The CDR3 protein is CASSPGLAESTDTQYF. The CDR3 region has the DNA TGTGCCAGCAGCCCGGGACTAGCGGAGAGCACAGATACGCAGTATTTT.

This chain's CDR3 is CASSRQARNQPQHF. CDR3 nucleotide sequence: TGTGCCAGCAGCCGCCAGGCCCGCAATCAGCCCCAGCATTTT. This chain connects TRBV7-8 to TRBJ1-5, with unresolved D. Germline V CDR1 and CDR2: SGHVS, FQNEAQ. The CDR3 is made up of 14 amino acids. Trimming removed 5 bases from V and 2 bases from J, with 10 bases in between.

The rearrangement uses TRBV3-1 (or the pseudogene TRBV3-2) and TRBJ1-1; 7 positions match TRBD1. CDR1 is LGHDT and CDR2 is YNNKEL in the germline V gene (reference sequence). The CDR3 consists of 16 residues. V lost 3 bases to trimming and J lost 2 bases; unmatched junction nucleotides: 9. The CDR3 DNA sequence: TGTGCCAGCAGCCAGGAGAGGGGGCGATTTAACACTGAAGCTTTCTTT. Residues: CASSQERGRFNTEAFF.

The CDR3 sequence: CASSLRLAGLETQYF. The CDR3 region has the DNA TGTGCCAGCAGCTTGAGACTAGCGGGTTTGGAGACCCAGTACTTC. V and J are TRBV5-6 and TRBJ2-5, with TRBD2 matching over 10 bases. The germline CDR1 and CDR2 sequences are SGHDT and YYEEEE. The V gene end was trimmed by 1 base and the J gene end by 5 bases; junction bases not matched to a gene: 5. The CDR3 runs to 15 residues.

The CDR3 loop reads CASSPGGLAPYNEQFF. CDR3 sequence (DNA): TGTGCCAGCAGCCCCGGTGGACTAGCGCCCTACAATGAGCAGTTCTTC. The rearrangement joins TRBV27 to TRBJ2-1, with 9 bases aligning to TRBD2. Per the germline V gene, CDR1 is MNHEY and CDR2 is SMNVEV (reference sequence). Trimming removed 6 bases from V and 2 bases from J; junction bases left unmatched: 8. This CDR3 comprises 16 residues.

This clone showed up just once. The CDR3 is CASSLRGQGADIQYF. The CDR3 DNA reads as TGTGCCAGCAGCTTGAGAGGACAGGGGGCGGACATTCAGTACTTC. The rearrangement links TRBV7-6 to TRBJ2-4; TRBD1 matches 11 bases. The CDR3 extends over 15 amino acids. Germline V gene lookup returns CDR1 SGHVS and CDR2 FNYEAQ. V shed 3 bases, J shed 8 bases, and the junction held 6 bases outside the gene matches.

This clone was detected only once. The chain has TRBV28 and TRBJ1-2; D is perhaps TRBD1 (6 bases). The CDR3 sequence is 16 residues long. Trimming removed 4 bases at V and 0 bases at J, with 15 bases between. CDR1 is MDHEN, CDR2 SYDVKM, per germline. The CDR3 here is CASSSKQGFANYGYTF. CDR3 sequence (DNA): TGTGCCAGCAGTTCAAAACAGGGTTTCGCTAACTATGGCTACACCTTC.

Here the CDR3 reads CASSLAQTGATEAFF. The DNA of the CDR3 is TGTGCCAGCAGCTTAGCGCAGACAGGGGCCACTGAAGCTTTCTTT. The V and J genes are TRBV7-8 and TRBJ1-1, with TRBD1 matching 8 bases. The CDR3 has 15 residues. Germline V CDR1 and CDR2: SGHVS, FQNEAQ. Losses at the gene ends were 0 bases for V and 4 bases for J; bases not matched to a gene: 4.

The V call is TRBV20-1, the J call TRBJ1-1, with D unclear. Germline lookup yields CDR1 DFQATT and CDR2 SNEGSKA (reference sequence). The length of the CDR3 is 8 residues. Between the trimmed V and J ends, which lost 8 bases and 11 bases, there was a span of 9 bases. CDR3 residues: CSPEGAFF. CDR3 nucleotide sequence: TGCAGTCCCGAGGGCGCTTTCTTT.

The chain carries TRBV2 and TRBJ1-5; a possible D gene is TRBD1 (6 bases). V dropped 5 bases and J dropped 0 bases, with 11 bases sitting between them. This CDR3 is built from 15 residues. Germline CDR1 is SNHLY and CDR2 is FYNNEI. In nucleotides, the CDR3 is TGTGCCAGCAGTCGACAGGTTTATAGCAATCAGCCCCAGCATTTT. Amino acid sequence: CASSRQVYSNQPQHF.

This rearrangement joins TRBV23-1 to TRBJ2-5; 9 bases map to TRBD1. TRBV23-1 is an ORF; its function is uncertain. The CDR3 runs 17 residues. Germline trimming cut 3 bases from V and 4 bases from J; bases unmatched to any gene: 12. The CDR3 here is CASSHAKDRGIGETQYF. The CDR3 DNA is TGCGCCAGCAGTCACGCCAAAGACAGGGGGATCGGAGAGACCCAGTACTTC.

This clone was observed a single time. The chain uses TRBV3-1 (or the pseudogene TRBV3-2) and TRBJ1-1; no clear D. This CDR3 region has 13 residues. CDR1 is LGHDT and CDR2 is YNNKEL in the germline V gene (reference sequence). V dropped 4 bases and J dropped 4 bases, with 10 bases sitting between them. The CDR3 sequence is CASSPRRTTEAFF. DNA of the CDR3: TGTGCCAGCAGCCCACGCAGAACCACTGAAGCTTTCTTT.

This clone has a count of ten or more. The chain has TRBV7-9 and TRBJ2-1, with D perhaps TRBD1 (6 bases). The CDR3 covers 12 residues. Germline V lookup: CDR1 SEHNR, CDR2 FQNEAQ (reference sequence). The V and J ends lost 5 bases and 7 bases respectively, with 9 bases between them. CDR3 coding DNA: TGTGCCAGCAGCCGTACAGGGAATGAGCAGTTCTTC. It yields the protein CASSRTGNEQFF. The full variable domain, with the rest looked up from reference TRBV7-9 and TRBJ2-1, is DTGVSQNPRHKITKRGQNVTFRCDPISEHNRLYWYRQTLGQGPEFLTYFQNEAQLEKSRLLSDRFSAERPKGSFSTLEIQRTEQGDSAMYLCASSRTGNEQFFGPGTRLTVL.

This clone was counted a few times. The chain uses TRBV7-9 and TRBJ2-7; 7 nucleotides agree with TRBD1. The V and J ends lost 7 bases and 1 base, in that order; junction bases with no gene match: 7. The CDR3 is made up of 14 amino acids. Per germline, CDR1 SEHNR and CDR2 FQNEAQ (reference sequence). The CDR3 region is CASTGQDGSYEQYF. In DNA, the CDR3 is TGTGCCAGCACCGGACAGGATGGTTCCTACGAGCAGTACTTC.

This CDR3 reads CATGGRRFHENTEAFF. The CDR3 DNA follows: TGTGCCACCGGGGGGAGACGATTCCACGAGAACACTGAAGCTTTCTTT. The V gene is TRBV5-6, the J gene TRBJ1-1; the D gene is possibly TRBD1 (5 bases). The CDR3 runs 16 residues. Germline V CDR1 and CDR2: SGHDT, YYEEEE. V was cut by 9 bases and J by 1 base, with 22 bases left in between.

This chain joins TRBV28 and TRBJ1-1; a possible D gene is TRBD1 (6 bases). CDR1 and CDR2 from the germline V gene are MDHEN and SYDVKM. V lost 4 bases, J lost 4 bases, and 16 bases lay in between. This CDR3 is built from 15 residues. CDR3 bases: TGTGCCAGCAGTTCCACCAGGGGAGATGGCACTGAAGCTTTCTTT. It encodes CASSSTRGDGTEAFF.

This clone was picked up a small number of times. At one boundary the junction diverges from the germline segment, which might be a read error. The rearrangement joins TRBV12-3 or TRBV12-4 to TRBJ2-1; D is unresolved. CDR3 size: 13 residues. CDR3: CASRVDSHNEQFF. The CDR3 nucleotides are TGTGCCAGCAGGGTTGACTCCCACAATGAGCAGTTCTTC.

This clone was picked up a small number of times. The chain has TRBV6-6 and TRBJ1-3; D is possibly TRBD1 (5 bases). Germline CDR1 is MNHNY and CDR2 is SVGAGI (reference sequence). The CDR3 totals 14 residues. V was clipped by 7 bases and J by 4 bases, with 14 bases between them. The CDR3 DNA follows: TGTGCCAGCATCCAGGGAACGGTCGGAAACACCATATATTTT. Encoded protein: CASIQGTVGNTIYF.

This clone was seen more than once but under ten times. The chain couples TRBV5-5 to TRBJ2-1, with D possibly being TRBD1 (6 bases). The CDR3 is 14 amino acids. Germline V gene data show CDR1 as SGHKS and CDR2 as YYEKEE (reference sequence). V shed 5 bases and J shed 5 bases, with 14 bases lying between them. In DNA, the CDR3 is TGTGCCAGCAGGGAAGGGACACTCCACAATGAGCAGTTCTTC. Encoded protein: CASREGTLHNEQFF.

The chain couples TRBV19 to TRBJ1-5; D is uncertain. Germline CDR1 reads LNHDA; CDR2 reads SQIVND (reference sequence). V was cut by 6 bases and J by 3 bases, with 9 bases left in between. The CDR3 is 13 amino acids. CDR3 sequence (DNA): TGTGCCAGTAGGAAAGAGAACAATCAGCCCCAGCATTTT. It specifies CASRKENNQPQHF. The complete variable domain, with remaining parts taken from reference TRBV19 and TRBJ1-5, reads DGGITQSPKYLFRKEGQNVTLSCEQNLNHDAMYWYRQDPGQGLRLIYYSQIVNDFQKGDIAEGYSVSREKKESFPLTVTSAQKNPTAFYLCASRKENNQPQHFGDGTRLSIL.

As DNA, the CDR3 is TGCGCCAGCCGCGGGATATACAATGAGCAGTTCTTC. It specifies CASRGIYNEQFF. This chain uses TRBV5-1 with TRBJ2-1; perhaps TRBD2 as D (6 bases). This CDR3 has 12 amino acids. CDR1 and CDR2 (germline): SGHRS, YFSETQ. The V end lost 7 bases, the J end lost 4 bases, and 9 bases lay between the germline ends.

J is TRBJ2-2 and V is TRBV18; 7 bases are a match to TRBD1. The germline gives CDR1 KGHSH, CDR2 LQKENI. Trimming took 8 bases from V and 7 from J; bases not matched to a gene: 4. The CDR3 has 12 residues. The CDR3 spells CASVRQGGELFF. The CDR3 nucleotides read TGTGCCAGCGTTCGACAGGGCGGGGAGCTGTTTTTT.

This clone was seen just once. The CDR3 nucleotides are TGCGCCAGCAGGTCGGACGGGGACTCTGGAAACACCATATATTTT. It yields the protein CASRSDGDSGNTIYF. The chain recombines TRBV5-1 with TRBJ1-3, with unresolved D. Germline CDR1 SGHRS, CDR2 YFSETQ. The CDR3 sequence is 15 residues long. V shed 5 bases and J shed 0 bases, with 12 bases lying between them. Full variable domain (outside the CDR3, taken from reference TRBV5-1 and TRBJ1-3): KAGVTQTPRYLIKTRGQQVTLSCSPISGHRSVSWYQQTPGQGLQFLFEYFSETQRNKGNFPGRFSGRQFSNSRSEMNVSTLELGDSALYLCASRSDGDSGNTIYFGEGSWLTVV.

V gene TRBV5-6 combines with J gene TRBJ2-1; unclear D gene. The ends were cut back, 4 bases at V and 9 bases at J, with 14 bases in the middle. The CDR3 runs to 13 residues. Per the germline V gene, CDR1 is SGHDT and CDR2 is YYEEEE. This CDR3 reads CASSLSKLSEQFF. The CDR3 nucleotides read TGTGCCAGCAGCCTAAGCAAGTTGAGTGAGCAGTTCTTC.

The gene calls are TRBV10-2 and TRBJ2-3; no clear D gene. The CDR3 is 11 amino acids. Deletions cut 7 bases from V and 2 bases from J, with 4 bases between. The germline CDR1 and CDR2 sequences are WSHSY and SAAADI. The CDR3 here is CASTSTDTQYF. The DNA for the CDR3 is TGCGCCAGCACGTCCACAGATACGCAGTATTTT.

The rearrangement joins TRBV27 to TRBJ2-3; D gene unclear. V was cut by 4 bases and J by 4 bases, with 3 bases left in between. The CDR3 length is 11 residues. Germline V gene lookup returns CDR1 MNHEY and CDR2 SMNVEV (reference sequence). The CDR3 protein is CASSSADTQYF. The DNA for the CDR3 is TGTGCCAGCAGTTCTGCAGATACGCAGTATTTT.

V usage is TRBV27 and J usage is TRBJ1-1; maybe TRBD1 (6 bases). Per germline, CDR1 MNHEY and CDR2 SMNVEV (reference sequence). The CDR3 extends over 15 amino acids. V lost 4 bases to trimming and J lost 1 base, with 13 bases between them. For the CDR3, the DNA is TGTGCCAGCAGTTGGGACACCCTGGGGAACACTGAAGCTTTCTTT. Translating gives CASSWDTLGNTEAFF.

The V gene is TRBV30, the J gene TRBJ2-1; 10 nucleotides match TRBD2. Germline-derived CDR1 and CDR2 are GTSNPN and SVGIG (reference sequence). J was trimmed by 9 bases and V by 1 base; bases with no gene match: 6. The CDR3 is 14 amino acids. The CDR3 protein is CAWSAAGGPGEQFF. The CDR3 DNA is TGTGCCTGGAGTGCAGCGGGGGGGCCGGGTGAGCAGTTCTTC.

The V and J genes are TRBV19 and TRBJ1-5; no clear D gene. Germline values: CDR1 LNHDA, CDR2 SQIVND (reference sequence). The CDR3 is 15 residues long. V lost 4 bases and J lost 0, with 10 bases in between. This chain's CDR3 is CASSSQTYSNQPQHF. In nucleotides, the CDR3 is TGTGCCAGTAGTAGCCAGACTTATAGCAATCAGCCCCAGCATTTT. The variable domain in full, completed from reference TRBV19 and TRBJ1-5, reads DGGITQSPKYLFRKEGQNVTLSCEQNLNHDAMYWYRQDPGQGLRLIYYSQIVNDFQKGDIAEGYSVSREKKESFPLTVTSAQKNPTAFYLCASSSQTYSNQPQHFGDGTRLSIL.